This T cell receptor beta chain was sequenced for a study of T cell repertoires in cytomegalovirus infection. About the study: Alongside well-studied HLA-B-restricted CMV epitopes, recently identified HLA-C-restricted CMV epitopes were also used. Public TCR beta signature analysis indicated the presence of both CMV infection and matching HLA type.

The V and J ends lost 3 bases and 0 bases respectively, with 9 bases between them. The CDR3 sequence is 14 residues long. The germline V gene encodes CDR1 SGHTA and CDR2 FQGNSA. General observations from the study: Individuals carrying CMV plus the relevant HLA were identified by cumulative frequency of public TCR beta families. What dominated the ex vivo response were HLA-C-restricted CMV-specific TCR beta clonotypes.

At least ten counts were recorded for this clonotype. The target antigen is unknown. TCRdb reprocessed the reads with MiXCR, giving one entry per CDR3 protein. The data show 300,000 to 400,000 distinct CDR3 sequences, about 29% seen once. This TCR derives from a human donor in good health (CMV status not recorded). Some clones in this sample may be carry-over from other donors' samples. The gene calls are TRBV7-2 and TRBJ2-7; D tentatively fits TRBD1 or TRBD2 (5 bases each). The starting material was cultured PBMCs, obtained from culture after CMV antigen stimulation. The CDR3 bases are TGTGCCAGCAGCTTTTCGGGGACCTCCTACGAGCAGTACTTC. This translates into CASSFSGTSYEQYF.